This T cell receptor (beta chain) was sequenced during a study of neurological immune-mediated disorders. The study, taken as a whole, reports: Levels of TCR clonal expansion peaked in HTLV-1-associated myelopathy and reached their lowest in multiple sclerosis, under those of healthy controls. CDR3 amino acid sequences found in expanded clones were never shared across subjects, suggesting private repertoires in all groups.

Trimming took 1 base from V and 2 from J, leaving 13 bases between them. The CDR3 runs to 16 residues. Germline V lookup: CDR1 SGHDT, CDR2 YYEEEE. The making of cDNA relied on 5'RACE with 10-nucleotide random UMIs. TCRdb re-called the 5' RACE reads with MiXCR, one entry per CDR3 protein. The table shows fewer than 20,000 distinct CDR3 sequences, with about 10% occurring only once. This clonotype occurred many times. Antigen: not known. The sequenced sample was CD8+ T cells from blood. This TCR derives from a woman aged 45-60 years in good health. The chain combines TRBV5-6 with TRBJ1-5, with D possibly TRBD1 on 6 matching bases. CDR3 nucleotide sequence: TGTGCCAGCAGCTTGTGGAGGAAGGGGGGCAATCAGCCCCAGCATTTT. Translating it yields CASSLWRKGGNQPQHF.